Detailed here is one T cell receptor beta chain. The sample originates from a study of regulatory T cells in long-lasting Graves disease. The time point here: newly diagnosed GD, antithyroid drugs for less than 3 months. With RNA extracted from PBMCs as input, the TCR library was made. Nine milliliters of peripheral blood went into EDTA tubes. V shed 5 bases and J shed 4 bases, with 12 bases lying between them. The CDR3 totals 13 residues. Germline V gene lookup returns CDR1 MNHEY and CDR2 SVGEGT. iRepertoire HTBI primers and Arm-PCR of CDR3 regions built TCR beta libraries. TCRdb reprocessed the multiplex PCR reads with MiXCR, giving one entry per CDR3 protein. The profile covers about half a million distinct CDR3 sequences, with about 12% appearing a single time and around 10% taken by the ten largest. Separately, the same data were catalogued under a study of T cells in Graves' hyperthyroidism and ophthalmopathy. That paper states: Orbital computed tomography, thyroid ultrasound, serum thyroxine and TRAb, and clinical symptoms together informed the diagnoses. First-round RT-PCR targeting the TCR CDR3 was performed with the HTBI primer set. From stable hyperthyroidism, ophthalmopathy was set apart by a 13 V-J model.

This chain links TRBV6-2 or TRBV6-3 with TRBJ2-7, with unresolved D. This TCR was sampled from a woman in her 30s with Graves disease. This specimen was peripheral blood mononuclear cells (PBMCs), taken at new diagnosis, from a patient treated with antithyroid drugs. For the CDR3, the DNA is TGTGCCAGCAGTAACGCGTTCCGTTACGAGCAGTACTTC. Its protein is CASSNAFRYEQYF.